These T cell receptor beta chains were read from a single sample in a study of T cell changes during pregnancy in multiple sclerosis. The protocol was immunoSEQ multiplex PCR, while the TCRdb copy is restricted to in-frame clones and leaves out a portion. The table shows about 36,000 clones, with around 93% occurring only once. This sample comprised CD4+ T cells from peripheral blood mononuclear cells, obtained in the first trimester of pregnancy. All receptors derive from a female donor with multiple sclerosis, enrolled in a pregnancy study. Each CDR3 is given with its conserved first and last residue. A D gene is named only where the DNA matches it firmly. Not every row has a clone size; where given, it reads once, few, many or a size class.

cdr3_aa: CASSVNRDGSTEAFF
cdr3_nt: TGTGCCAGCAGTGTTAACAGGGATGGTAGCACTGAAGCTTTCTTT
j_call: TRBJ1-1
d_call: -
v_call: TRBV2
clone_size: -

cdr3_aa: CASSFNPGNTEAFF
cdr3_nt: TGCGCCAGCAGCTTTAATCCGGGGAACACTGAAGCCTTCTTT
j_call: TRBJ1-1
d_call: -
v_call: TRBV5-1
clone_size: -

cdr3_aa: CASSAGQGTDTQYF
cdr3_nt: TGTGCCAGCAGCGCGGGACAGGGCACAGATACGCAGTATTTT
j_call: TRBJ2-3
d_call: TRBD1
v_call: TRBV9
clone_size: once

cdr3_aa: CASSLSSRGHGRYEQYF
cdr3_nt: TGTGCCAGCAGTTTATCGAGCAGGGGGCACGGTAGGTACGAGCAGTACTTC
j_call: TRBJ2-7
d_call: TRBD1
v_call: TRBV27
clone_size: once

cdr3_aa: CASSSDRGHQPQHF
cdr3_nt: TGTGCCAGCAGTTCAGACAGGGGCCATCAGCCCCAGCATTTT
j_call: TRBJ1-5
d_call: TRBD1
v_call: TRBV27
clone_size: -

cdr3_aa: CASSLGRDPTDTQYF
cdr3_nt: TGTGCCAGCAGCCTCGGGAGGGACCCCACAGATACGCAGTATTTT
j_call: TRBJ2-3
d_call: TRBD2
v_call: TRBV14
clone_size: -

cdr3_aa: CASSDGGLSYEQYF
cdr3_nt: TGTGCCAGCAGTGACGGCGGGCTCTCCTACGAGCAGTACTTC
j_call: TRBJ2-7
d_call: -
v_call: TRBV6-1
clone_size: -

cdr3_aa: CASSLRQGSYEQYF
cdr3_nt: TGCGCCAGCAGCTTGAGACAGGGGTCCTACGAGCAGTACTTC
j_call: TRBJ2-7
d_call: TRBD1
v_call: TRBV5-1
clone_size: -

cdr3_aa: CASSSPGGAGYGYTF
cdr3_nt: TGTGCCAGCAGTTCCCCCGGCGGGGCGGGCTATGGCTACACCTTC
j_call: TRBJ1-2
d_call: -
v_call: TRBV28
clone_size: -

cdr3_aa: CASSLPETGNEQYF
cdr3_nt: TGTGCCAGCAGCTTGCCCGAGACAGGGAACGAGCAGTACTTC
j_call: TRBJ2-7
d_call: TRBD1
v_call: TRBV7-9
clone_size: once

cdr3_aa: CASREGAPNEKLFF
cdr3_nt: TGCGCCAGCAGAGAGGGGGCGCCGAATGAAAAACTGTTTTTT
j_call: TRBJ1-4
d_call: TRBD1
v_call: TRBV5-1
clone_size: -

cdr3_aa: CASTGTGVHYGYTF
cdr3_nt: TGTGCCAGTACCGGGACAGGGGTGCACTATGGCTACACCTTC
j_call: TRBJ1-2
d_call: TRBD1
v_call: TRBV19
clone_size: -

cdr3_aa: CASSELRGNTEAFF
cdr3_nt: TGTGCCAGCAGTGAATTAAGGGGGAACACTGAAGCTTTCTTT
j_call: TRBJ1-1
d_call: -
v_call: TRBV6-1
clone_size: few

cdr3_aa: CASSEEGGQAFF
cdr3_nt: TGTGCCAGCAGCGAAGAGGGGGGGCAAGCTTTCTTT
j_call: TRBJ1-1
d_call: -
v_call: TRBV9
clone_size: -

cdr3_aa: CSVDPGQVFYGYTF
cdr3_nt: TGCAGCGTTGACCCCGGACAGGTTTTTTATGGCTACACCTTC
j_call: TRBJ1-2
d_call: TRBD1
v_call: TRBV29-1
clone_size: -

cdr3_aa: CASRGLLGLNEQFF
cdr3_nt: TGCGCCAGCAGAGGGCTCTTAGGACTCAATGAGCAGTTCTTC
j_call: TRBJ2-1
d_call: -
v_call: TRBV10-1
clone_size: -

cdr3_aa: CASSLVGLAAYEQFF
cdr3_nt: TGTGCCAGCAGCTTAGTCGGACTAGCGGCCTATGAGCAGTTCTTC
j_call: TRBJ2-1
d_call: TRBD2
v_call: TRBV7-6
clone_size: -

cdr3_aa: CASSMKGSSGIPYEQYF
cdr3_nt: TGTGCCAGTAGTATGAAGGGCAGCTCAGGGATACCCTACGAGCAGTACTTC
j_call: TRBJ2-7
d_call: -
v_call: TRBV19
clone_size: -

cdr3_aa: CASSEVLGGYNEQFF
cdr3_nt: TGTGCCAGCAGTGAAGTACTAGGGGGCTACAATGAGCAGTTCTTC
j_call: TRBJ2-1
d_call: -
v_call: TRBV25-1
clone_size: -

cdr3_aa: CASSFGTSGKGSYEQYF
cdr3_nt: TGTGCCAGCAGCTTCGGGACTAGCGGGAAGGGGTCCTACGAGCAGTACTTC
j_call: TRBJ2-7
d_call: TRBD2
v_call: TRBV7-9
clone_size: -

cdr3_aa: CASSVGETGVSPLHF
cdr3_nt: TGTGCCAGCAGCGTAGGGGAGACAGGGGTGTCACCCCTCCACTTT
j_call: TRBJ1-6
d_call: TRBD1
v_call: TRBV9
clone_size: -

cdr3_aa: CASSYGTRNTEAFF
cdr3_nt: TGTGCCAGCAGTTACGGGACTCGGAACACTGAAGCTTTCTTT
j_call: TRBJ1-1
d_call: -
v_call: TRBV6-5
clone_size: -

cdr3_aa: CASSLIPTANYGYTF
cdr3_nt: TGTGCCAGCAGTCTAATCCCGACTGCTAACTATGGCTACACCTTC
j_call: TRBJ1-2
d_call: -
v_call: TRBV14
clone_size: -

cdr3_aa: CASITSGSSTDTQYF
cdr3_nt: TGTGCCAGCATTACTAGCGGCTCTAGCACAGATACGCAGTATTTT
j_call: TRBJ2-3
d_call: TRBD2
v_call: TRBV2
clone_size: -

cdr3_aa: CASSNRGWADTQYF
cdr3_nt: TGTGCCAGTAGTAATCGGGGGTGGGCAGATACGCAGTATTTT
j_call: TRBJ2-3
d_call: -
v_call: TRBV19
clone_size: -

cdr3_aa: CASSYTDRHPRYF
cdr3_nt: TGTGCCAGCAGTTACACGGACAGACACCCCCGTTACTTT
j_call: TRBJ1-1
d_call: -
v_call: TRBV6-5
clone_size: -

cdr3_aa: CASSSSGASGELFF
cdr3_nt: TGTGCCAGTAGTTCCAGCGGGGCGTCCGGGGAGCTGTTTTTT
j_call: TRBJ2-2
d_call: TRBD2
v_call: TRBV19
clone_size: -